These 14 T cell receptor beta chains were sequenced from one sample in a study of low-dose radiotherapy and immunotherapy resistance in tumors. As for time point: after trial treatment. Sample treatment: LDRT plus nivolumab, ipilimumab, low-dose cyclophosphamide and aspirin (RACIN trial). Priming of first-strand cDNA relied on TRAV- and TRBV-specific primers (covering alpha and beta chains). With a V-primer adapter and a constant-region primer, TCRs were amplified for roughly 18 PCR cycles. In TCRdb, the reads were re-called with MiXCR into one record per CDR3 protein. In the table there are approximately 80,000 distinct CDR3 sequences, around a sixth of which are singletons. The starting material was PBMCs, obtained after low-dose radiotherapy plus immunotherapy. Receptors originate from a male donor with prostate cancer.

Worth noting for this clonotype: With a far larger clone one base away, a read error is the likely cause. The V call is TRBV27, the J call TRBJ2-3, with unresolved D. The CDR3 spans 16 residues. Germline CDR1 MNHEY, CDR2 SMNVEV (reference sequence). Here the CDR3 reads CATSDQRRSNTDTQYF. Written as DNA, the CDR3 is TGTGCCACCAGTGACCAGAGACGGTCTAACACAGATACGCAGTATTTT.

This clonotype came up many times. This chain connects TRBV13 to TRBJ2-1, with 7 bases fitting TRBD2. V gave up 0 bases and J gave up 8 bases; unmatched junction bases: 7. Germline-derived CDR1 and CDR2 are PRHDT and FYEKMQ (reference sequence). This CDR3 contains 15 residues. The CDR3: CASSLGLALGDEQFF. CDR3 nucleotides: TGTGCCAGCAGCTTAGGACTAGCGCTAGGGGATGAGCAGTTCTTC.

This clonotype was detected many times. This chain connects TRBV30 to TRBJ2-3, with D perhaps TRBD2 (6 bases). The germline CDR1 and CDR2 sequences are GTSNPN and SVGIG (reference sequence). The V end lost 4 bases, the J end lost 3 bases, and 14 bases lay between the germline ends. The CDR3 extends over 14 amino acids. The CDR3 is CAWIRTSWTDTQYF. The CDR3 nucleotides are TGTGCCTGGATTCGTACTAGCTGGACAGATACGCAGTATTTT.

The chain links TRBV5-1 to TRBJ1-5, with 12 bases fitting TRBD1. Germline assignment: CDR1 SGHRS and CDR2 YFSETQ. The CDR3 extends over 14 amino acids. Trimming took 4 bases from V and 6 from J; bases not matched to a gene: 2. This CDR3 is CASSPGQGAQPQHF. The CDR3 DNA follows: TGCGCCAGCAGCCCGGGACAGGGGGCTCAGCCCCAGCATTTT. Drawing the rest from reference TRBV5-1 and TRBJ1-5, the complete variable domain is KAGVTQTPRYLIKTRGQQVTLSCSPISGHRSVSWYQQTPGQGLQFLFEYFSETQRNKGNFPGRFSGRQFSNSRSEMNVSTLELGDSALYLCASSPGQGAQPQHFGDGTRLSIL.

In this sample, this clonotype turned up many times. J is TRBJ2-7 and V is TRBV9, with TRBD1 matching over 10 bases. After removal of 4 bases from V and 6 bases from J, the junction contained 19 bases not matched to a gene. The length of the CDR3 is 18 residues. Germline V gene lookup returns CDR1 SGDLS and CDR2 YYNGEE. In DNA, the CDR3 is TGTGCCAGCAGCCCCCACTTGGGACAGGGGAGTTCGGGGCGCGAGCAGTACTTC. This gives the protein CASSPHLGQGSSGREQYF.

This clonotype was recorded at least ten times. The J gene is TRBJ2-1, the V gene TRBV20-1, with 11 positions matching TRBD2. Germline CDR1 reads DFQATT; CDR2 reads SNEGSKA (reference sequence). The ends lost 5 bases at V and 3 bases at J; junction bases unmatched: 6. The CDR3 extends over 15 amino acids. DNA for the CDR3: TGCAGTGCTCTAATTAGCGGGAGGGTCTACAATGAGCAGTTCTTC. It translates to CSALISGRVYNEQFF.

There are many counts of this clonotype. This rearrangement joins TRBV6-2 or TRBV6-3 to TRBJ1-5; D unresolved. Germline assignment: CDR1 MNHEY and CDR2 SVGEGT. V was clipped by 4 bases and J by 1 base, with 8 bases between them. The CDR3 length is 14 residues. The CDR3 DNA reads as TGTGCCAGCAGTTCATTTGGGAGCAATCAGCCCCAGCATTTT. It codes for CASSSFGSNQPQHF.

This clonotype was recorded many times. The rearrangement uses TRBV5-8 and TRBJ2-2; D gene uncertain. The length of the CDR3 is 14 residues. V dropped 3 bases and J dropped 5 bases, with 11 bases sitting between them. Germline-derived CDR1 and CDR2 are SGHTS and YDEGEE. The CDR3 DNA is TGTGCCAGCAGCTACGCCGGACCGACCGGGGAGCTGTTTTTT. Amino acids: CASSYAGPTGELFF.

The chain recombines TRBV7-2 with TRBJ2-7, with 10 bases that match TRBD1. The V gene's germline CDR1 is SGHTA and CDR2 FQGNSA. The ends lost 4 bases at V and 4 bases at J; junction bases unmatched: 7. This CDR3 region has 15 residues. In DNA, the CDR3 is TGTGCCAGCAGCTGGGGCGGGACAGGGGTGTACGAGCAGTACTTC. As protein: CASSWGGTGVYEQYF.

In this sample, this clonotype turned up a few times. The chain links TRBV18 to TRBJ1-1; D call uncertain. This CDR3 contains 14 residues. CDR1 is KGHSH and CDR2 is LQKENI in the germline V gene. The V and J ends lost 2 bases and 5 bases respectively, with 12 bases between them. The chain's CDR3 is CASSPYSAGTEAFF. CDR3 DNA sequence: TGTGCCAGCTCACCATACAGCGCGGGGACTGAAGCTTTCTTT.

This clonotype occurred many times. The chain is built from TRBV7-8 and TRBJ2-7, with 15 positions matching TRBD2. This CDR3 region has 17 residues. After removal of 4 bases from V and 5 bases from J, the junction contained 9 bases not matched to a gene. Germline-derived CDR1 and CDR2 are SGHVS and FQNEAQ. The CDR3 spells CASSSLGGLAGGDEQYF. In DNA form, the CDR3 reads TGTGCCAGCAGCTCTTTGGGGGGACTAGCGGGAGGAGACGAGCAGTACTTC.

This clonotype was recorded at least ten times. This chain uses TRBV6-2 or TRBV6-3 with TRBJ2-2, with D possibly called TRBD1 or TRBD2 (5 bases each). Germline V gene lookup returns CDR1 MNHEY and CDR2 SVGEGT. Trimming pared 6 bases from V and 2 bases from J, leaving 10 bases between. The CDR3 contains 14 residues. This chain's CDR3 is CASRGTVNTGELFF. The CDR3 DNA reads TGTGCCAGCAGAGGGACGGTCAACACCGGGGAGCTGTTTTTT.

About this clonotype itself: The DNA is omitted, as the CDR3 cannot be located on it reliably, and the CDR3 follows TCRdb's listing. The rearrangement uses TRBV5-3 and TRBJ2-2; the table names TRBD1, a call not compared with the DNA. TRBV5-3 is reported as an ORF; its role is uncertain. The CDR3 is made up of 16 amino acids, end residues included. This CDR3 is CASSSQQGLTGELFFF.

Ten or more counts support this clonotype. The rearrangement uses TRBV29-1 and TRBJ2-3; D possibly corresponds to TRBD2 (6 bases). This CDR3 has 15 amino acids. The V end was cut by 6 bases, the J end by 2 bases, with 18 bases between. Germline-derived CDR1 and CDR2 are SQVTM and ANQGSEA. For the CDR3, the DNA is TGCAGCGTGACCCGGGGAGCGGGCCCCACAGATACGCAGTATTTT. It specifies CSVTRGAGPTDTQYF.